One T cell receptor (beta chain) is described in this entry. This sample stems from a study of technical replicates of blood from several donors. CDR1 SEHNR and CDR2 FQNEAQ come from the germline V gene (reference sequence). The length of the CDR3 is 14 residues. With 4 bases clipped from V and 3 bases from J, the junction kept 3 bases outside the gene matches. The protocol was immunoSEQ multiplex PCR, while the TCRdb copy is restricted to in-frame clones and leaves out a portion. The sample lists some 80,000 clones, around nine tenths occurring once. The chain combines TRBV7-9 with TRBJ2-3; TRBD2 matches 8 bases. The sequence was obtained from a human donor in good health. Material for sequencing was T cells isolated from PBMCs. The CDR3 nucleotides read TGTGCCAGCAGCTCGACTAGCGCGACAGATACGCAGTATTTT. Protein product: CASSSTSATDTQYF.